This record covers a single T cell receptor beta chain. Its specificity is unknown. The sample belongs to a study of CXCR3-negative and CXCR3-positive naive CD8 T cells. There are 13 residues in the CDR3. Germline V gives CDR1 SGHDN, CDR2 FVKESK. In preparing the TRB cDNA libraries, 5' RACE with UMI labels was used. TCRdb reanalyzed the 5' RACE reads and collapses them to one entry per CDR3 protein, without DNA. The sample holds around 160,000 distinct CDR3 sequences. By phenotype, naive CD8+ T cells were CD45RO-CCR7+CD27+CD95-. Study-level points and caveats: TRBV-TRBJ usage was alike in naive CXCR3-negative and CXCR3-positive cells but differed in memory cells. Diversity ran similarly high across both naive subsets but far lower in memory CD8+ cells. Hydrophobicity was higher for TRB CDR3s found in CXCR3-positive naive cells than in CXCR3-negative naive cells. Surface CD5 matched across naive subsets, and TRB CDR3 properties served to infer TCR strength.

The TCR was taken from a human donor in good health. Some clones in this sample may be carry-over from other donors' samples. Sequences were obtained from naive CXCR3+ CD8+ T cells from blood. Subset reported: CD45RO-CCR7+CD27+CD95- naive CD8+ T cells expressing CXCR3 (TNR3+). The chain links TRBV14 to TRBJ2-4; TCRdb picks TRBD2, but there is no DNA to check that call. The CDR3 sequence: CASSGLDHDIQYF.